This note documents a single T cell receptor beta chain sequence. Its specificity is not known. Clones were sequenced by immunoSEQ multiplex PCR, and TCRdb holds only the in-frame ones, with some missing. The sample holds about 44,000 clones; roughly 96% are singletons and the top ten take roughly 7%. This CDR3 region has 14 residues. Germline CDR1 reads SGHTA; CDR2 reads FQGNSA. J was trimmed by 1 base and V by 3 bases; bases with no gene match: 1. The source of the sample is a study of T cells in tuberculosis. Study-wide background: CD1B tetramers identified T cells specific for mycobacterial lipid GMM. In South Africa, adults with active tuberculosis were compared with IGRA-negative and latently infected IGRA-positive adolescents. Study findings and constraints: Shorter CDR3-alpha in active tuberculosis partly drove smaller distances.

V usage is TRBV7-2 and J usage is TRBJ1-1; 8 bases agree with TRBD1. Sequencing was done on a sample of PBMCs. The TCR was taken from a donor aged 5 to 30 with latent tuberculosis or without tuberculosis infection. The CDR3 nucleotides read TGTGCCAGCAGCTTCGACAGGGGGAACACTGAAGCTTTCTTT. Translated: CASSFDRGNTEAFF.